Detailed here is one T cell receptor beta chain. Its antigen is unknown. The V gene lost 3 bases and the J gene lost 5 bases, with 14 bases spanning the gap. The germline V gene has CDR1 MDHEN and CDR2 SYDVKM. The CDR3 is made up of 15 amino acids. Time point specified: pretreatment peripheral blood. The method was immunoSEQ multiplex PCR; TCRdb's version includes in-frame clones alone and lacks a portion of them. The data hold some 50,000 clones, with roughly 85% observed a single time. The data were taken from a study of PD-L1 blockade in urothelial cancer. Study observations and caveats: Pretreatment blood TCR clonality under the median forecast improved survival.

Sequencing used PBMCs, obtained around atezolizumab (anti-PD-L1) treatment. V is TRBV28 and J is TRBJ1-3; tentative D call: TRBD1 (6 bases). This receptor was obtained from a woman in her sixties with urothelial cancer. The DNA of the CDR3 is TGTGCCAGCAGTTTCTCCAGGGGAGGGAGAAACACCATATATTTT. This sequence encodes CASSFSRGGRNTIYF.